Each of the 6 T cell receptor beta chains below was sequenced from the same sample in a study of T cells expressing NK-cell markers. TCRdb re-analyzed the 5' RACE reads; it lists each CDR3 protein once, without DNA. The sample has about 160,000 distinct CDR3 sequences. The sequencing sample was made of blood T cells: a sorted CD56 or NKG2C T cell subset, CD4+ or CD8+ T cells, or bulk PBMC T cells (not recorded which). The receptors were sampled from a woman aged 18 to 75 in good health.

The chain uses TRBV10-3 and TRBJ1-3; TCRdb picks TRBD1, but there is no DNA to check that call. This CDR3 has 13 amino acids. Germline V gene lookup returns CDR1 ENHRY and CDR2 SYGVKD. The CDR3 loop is CAIRGDRGNTIYF.

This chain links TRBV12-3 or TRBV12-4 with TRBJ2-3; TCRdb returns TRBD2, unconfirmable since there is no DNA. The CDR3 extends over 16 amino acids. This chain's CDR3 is CASSLLAGGLSDTQYF.

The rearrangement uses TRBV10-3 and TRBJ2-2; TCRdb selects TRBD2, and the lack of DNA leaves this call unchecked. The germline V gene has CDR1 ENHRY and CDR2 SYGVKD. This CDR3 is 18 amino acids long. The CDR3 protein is CATGGLAGGLSNPGELFF.

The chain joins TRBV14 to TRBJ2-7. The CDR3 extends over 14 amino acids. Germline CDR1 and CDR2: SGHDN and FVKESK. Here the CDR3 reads CASSQIGGSYEQYF.

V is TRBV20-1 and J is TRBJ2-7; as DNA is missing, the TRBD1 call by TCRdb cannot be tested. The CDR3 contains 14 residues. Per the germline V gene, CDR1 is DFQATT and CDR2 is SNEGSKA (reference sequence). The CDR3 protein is CSAHRGTASYEQYF.

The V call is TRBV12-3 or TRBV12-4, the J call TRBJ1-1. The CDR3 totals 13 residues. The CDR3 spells CATRSVVNTEAFF.